The rows below give T cell receptor beta chains drawn from one sample of a study of blood T cell repertoires in COVID-19. Sequenced by immunoSEQ multiplex PCR; TCRdb stores in-frame clones only, minus some. Among a few hundred thousand clones listed, 86% were seen once. The sample taken for sequencing was peripheral blood. These receptors were obtained from a man aged 25-40 years who had recovered from COVID-19. Both conserved end residues are part of each CDR3.

J gene | V gene | CDR3 protein
TRBJ2-7 | TRBV5-1 | CASSHQGATYEQYF
TRBJ2-7 | TRBV10-1 | CASSEVGGSEQYF
TRBJ2-3 | TRBV15 | CATSREVGRGGADTQYF
TRBJ1-2 | TRBV4-2 | CASSQVDRRYGYTF
TRBJ1-2 | TRBV7-8 | CASSPRLEGYTF
TRBJ1-5 | TRBV7-9 | CASSLARTGGAGQPQHF
TRBJ2-7 | TRBV25-1 | CASSGLNLYEQYF
TRBJ1-2 | TRBV5-1 | CASSSGVVQYYGYTF
TRBJ2-1 | TRBV27 | CASRPDYSYNEQFF
TRBJ1-3 | TRBV5-1 | CASSLEGQGVVNTIYF
TRBJ1-1 | TRBV5-4 | CASRTRGTEAFF
TRBJ2-3 | TRBV5-1 | CASSLLLAGGRTDTQYF
TRBJ2-1 | TRBV24-1 | CATSDLTSGGRSSYNEQFF
TRBJ1-2 | TRBV6-5 | CAGRTADGYTF
TRBJ2-7 | TRBV6-5 | CASSSRTTYEQYF
TRBJ1-3 | TRBV5-1 | CASSFQGNTIYF
TRBJ1-3 | TRBV14 | CASSLGVWGLSDTIYF
TRBJ2-3 | TRBV6-4 | CASSGQGATDTQYF
TRBJ1-6 | TRBV9 | CASSVEGEGSPLHF
TRBJ1-1 | TRBV5-4 | CASSAAENTEAFF
TRBJ1-5 | TRBV19 | CASKGQGGPPQHF
TRBJ2-7 | TRBV5-1 | CASSPPDRDEQYF
TRBJ1-6 | TRBV6-5 | CASSPGLSYNSPLHF
TRBJ2-7 | TRBV11-2 | CASSTRLVYEQYF
TRBJ1-1 | TRBV6-2/TRBV6-3 | CASSSHRQGLNTEAFF
TRBJ1-4 | TRBV3-1/TRBV3-2 | CASSRLAQGANEKLFF
TRBJ1-2 | TRBV6-5 | CASSYRRLNGYTF
TRBJ1-1 | TRBV19 | CASSILAGATEAFF
TRBJ2-5 | TRBV9 | CASSQTDQETQYF
TRBJ2-7 | TRBV18 | CASSRDTISYEQYF
TRBJ1-4 | TRBV7-2 | CASSPGQGNEKLFF
TRBJ1-1 | TRBV30 | CAWNKNPEAFF
TRBJ1-2 | TRBV6-5 | CASSPGQGSRGYTF
TRBJ1-1 | TRBV10-3 | CAIKRGGGGTEAFF
TRBJ1-6 | TRBV6-4 | CASSDSRGTSPLHF
TRBJ1-2 | TRBV27 | CASSLQGLGSYGYTF
TRBJ1-2 | TRBV2 | CASSDGGRVDGYTF
TRBJ1-2 | TRBV15 | CATSRDGGQYYGYTF
TRBJ2-2 | TRBV19 | CASSRGTETGELFF
TRBJ1-1 | TRBV7-9 | CASSLGGSRNTEAFF
TRBJ1-5 | TRBV12-3/TRBV12-4 | CASSFAGPQHF
TRBJ2-7 | TRBV9 | CASSVGSGTYEQYF
TRBJ2-7 | TRBV6-6 | CASGFWTSGAYEQYF
TRBJ1-5 | TRBV19 | CASRVTGDSNQPQHF
TRBJ1-3 | TRBV7-6 | CASSLGDRVFGNTIYF
TRBJ1-4 | TRBV5-1 | CASSSWAGEREKLFF
TRBJ1-1 | TRBV11-3 | CASSLDRGLATEAFF
TRBJ2-7 | TRBV6-6 | CASSYPTGTSSEQYF
TRBJ2-5 | TRBV9 | CASSVDPSGDQETQYF
TRBJ1-5 | TRBV27 | CASSWGTGNQPQHF
TRBJ1-4 | TRBV5-5 | CASSGTGGNQGEKLFF
TRBJ2-7 | TRBV7-9 | CASSIPRDRLSYEQYF
TRBJ1-2 | TRBV6-4 | CATRDRGNYGYTF
TRBJ2-2 | TRBV12-3/TRBV12-4 | CASRQGSTGELFF
TRBJ2-3 | TRBV11-3 | CASSGRRTDTQYF
TRBJ1-1 | TRBV5-1 | CASSLDSPTEAFF
TRBJ1-1 | TRBV15 | CATSSDRGDTEAFF